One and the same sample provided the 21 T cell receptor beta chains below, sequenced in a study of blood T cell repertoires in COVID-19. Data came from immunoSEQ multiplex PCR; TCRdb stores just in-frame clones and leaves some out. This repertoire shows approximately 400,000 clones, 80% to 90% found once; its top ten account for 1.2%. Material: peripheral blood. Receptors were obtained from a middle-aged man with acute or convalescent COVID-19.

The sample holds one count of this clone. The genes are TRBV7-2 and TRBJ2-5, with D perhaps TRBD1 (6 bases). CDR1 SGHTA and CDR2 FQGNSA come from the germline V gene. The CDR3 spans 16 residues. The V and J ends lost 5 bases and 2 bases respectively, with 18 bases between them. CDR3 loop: CASSPTRGRAQETQYF. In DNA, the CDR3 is TGTGCCAGCAGCCCAACCAGGGGTAGGGCACAAGAGACCCAGTACTTC.

For the CDR3, the DNA is TGTGCCAGCAGTTACGAGGGGAACACTGAAGCTTTCTTT. It specifies CASSYEGNTEAFF. The chain carries TRBV6-5 and TRBJ1-1; no definite D call. CDR1 and CDR2 (germline): MNHEY, SVGAGI. Between the trimmed V and J ends, which lost 2 bases and 1 base, there was a span of 5 bases. CDR3 length: 13 residues.

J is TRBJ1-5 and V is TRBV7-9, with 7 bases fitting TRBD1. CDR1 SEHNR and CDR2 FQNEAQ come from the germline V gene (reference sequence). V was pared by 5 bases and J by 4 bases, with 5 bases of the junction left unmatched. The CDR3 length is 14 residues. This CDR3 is CASSGGQENQPQHF. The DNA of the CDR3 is TGTGCCAGCAGCGGAGGACAGGAAAATCAGCCCCAGCATTTT.

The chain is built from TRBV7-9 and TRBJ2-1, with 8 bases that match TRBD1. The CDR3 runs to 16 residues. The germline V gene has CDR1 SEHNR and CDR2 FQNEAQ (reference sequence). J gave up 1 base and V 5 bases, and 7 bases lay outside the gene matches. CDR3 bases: TGTGCCAGCAGCCCAAGGACAGGGCAATCCTACAATGAGCAGTTCTTC. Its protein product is CASSPRTGQSYNEQFF. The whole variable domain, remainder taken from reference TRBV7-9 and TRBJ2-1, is DTGVSQNPRHKITKRGQNVTFRCDPISEHNRLYWYRQTLGQGPEFLTYFQNEAQLEKSRLLSDRFSAERPKGSFSTLEIQRTEQGDSAMYLCASSPRTGQSYNEQFFGPGTRLTVL.

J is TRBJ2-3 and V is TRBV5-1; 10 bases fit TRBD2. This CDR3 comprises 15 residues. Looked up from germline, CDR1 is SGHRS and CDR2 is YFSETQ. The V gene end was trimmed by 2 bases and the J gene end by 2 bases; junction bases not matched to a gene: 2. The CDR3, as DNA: TGCGCCAGCAGCTTAAGCGGGAGGGCCACAGATACGCAGTATTTT. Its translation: CASSLSGRATDTQYF.

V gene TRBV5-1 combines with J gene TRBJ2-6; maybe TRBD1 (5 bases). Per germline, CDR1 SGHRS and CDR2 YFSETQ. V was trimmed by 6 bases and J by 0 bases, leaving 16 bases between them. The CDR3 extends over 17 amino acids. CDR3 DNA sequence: TGCGCCAGCAAAGGAGACAGTACCCACTCTGGGGCCAACGTCCTGACTTTC. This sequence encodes CASKGDSTHSGANVLTF.

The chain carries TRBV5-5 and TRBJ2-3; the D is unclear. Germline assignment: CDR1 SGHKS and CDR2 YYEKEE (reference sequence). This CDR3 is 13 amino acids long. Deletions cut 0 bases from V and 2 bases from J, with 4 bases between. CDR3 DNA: TGTGCCAGCAGCTTGGGAGCCACAGATACGCAGTATTTT. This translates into CASSLGATDTQYF.

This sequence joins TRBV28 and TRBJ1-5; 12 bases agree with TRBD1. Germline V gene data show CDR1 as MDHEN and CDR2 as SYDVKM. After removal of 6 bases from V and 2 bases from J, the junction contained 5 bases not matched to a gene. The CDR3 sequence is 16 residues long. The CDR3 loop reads CASSRDRGRGNQPQHF. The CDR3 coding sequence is TGTGCCAGCAGCCGGGACAGGGGGCGAGGCAATCAGCCCCAGCATTTT.

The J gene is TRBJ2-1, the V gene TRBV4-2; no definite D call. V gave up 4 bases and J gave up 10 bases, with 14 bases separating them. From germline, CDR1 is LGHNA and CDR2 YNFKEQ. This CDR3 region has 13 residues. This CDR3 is CASSRSTGREQFF. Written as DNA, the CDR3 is TGTGCCAGCAGCCGCTCAACCGGTCGGGAGCAGTTCTTC.

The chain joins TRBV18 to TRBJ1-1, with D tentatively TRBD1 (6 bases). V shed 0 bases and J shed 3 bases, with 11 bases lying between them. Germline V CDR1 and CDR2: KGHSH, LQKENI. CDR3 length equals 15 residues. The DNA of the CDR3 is TGTGCCAGCTCACCACCGAACAGGGCGCACACTGAAGCTTTCTTT. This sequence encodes CASSPPNRAHTEAFF.

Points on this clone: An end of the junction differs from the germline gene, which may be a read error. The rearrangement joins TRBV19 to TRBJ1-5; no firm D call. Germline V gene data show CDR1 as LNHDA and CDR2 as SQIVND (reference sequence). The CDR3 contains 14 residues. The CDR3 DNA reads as TGTGCCAGTAGTATGGTTTATAAACCGGACTTACGCGCATTT. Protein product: CASSMVYKPDLRAF.

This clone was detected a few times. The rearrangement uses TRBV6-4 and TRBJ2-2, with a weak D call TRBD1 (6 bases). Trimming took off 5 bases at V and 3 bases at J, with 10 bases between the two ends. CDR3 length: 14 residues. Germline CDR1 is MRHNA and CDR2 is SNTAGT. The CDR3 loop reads CASSPTGYTGELFF. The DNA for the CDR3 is TGTGCCAGCAGTCCGACAGGCTACACCGGGGAGCTGTTTTTT.

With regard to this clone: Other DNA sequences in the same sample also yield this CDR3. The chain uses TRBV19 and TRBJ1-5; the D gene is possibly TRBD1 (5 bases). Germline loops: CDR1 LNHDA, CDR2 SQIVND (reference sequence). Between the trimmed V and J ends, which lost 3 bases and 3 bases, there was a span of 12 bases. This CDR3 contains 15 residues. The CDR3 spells CASSISGGLNQPQHF. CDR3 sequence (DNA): TGTGCCAGTAGTATTAGCGGGGGACTCAATCAGCCCCAGCATTTT.

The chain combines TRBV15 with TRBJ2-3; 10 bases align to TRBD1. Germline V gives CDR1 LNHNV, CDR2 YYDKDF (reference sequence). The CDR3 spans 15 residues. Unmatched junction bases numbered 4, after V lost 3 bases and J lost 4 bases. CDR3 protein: CATSSETGGADTQYF. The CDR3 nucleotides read TGTGCCACCAGCAGCGAGACAGGGGGCGCAGATACGCAGTATTTT.

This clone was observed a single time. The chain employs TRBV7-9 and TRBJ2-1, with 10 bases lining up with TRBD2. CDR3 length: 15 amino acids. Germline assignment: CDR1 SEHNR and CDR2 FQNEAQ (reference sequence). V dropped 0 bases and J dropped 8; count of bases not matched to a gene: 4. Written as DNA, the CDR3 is TGTGCCAGCAGCTTAGCTTGGACTAGCGGTGATGAGCAGTTCTTC. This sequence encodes CASSLAWTSGDEQFF.

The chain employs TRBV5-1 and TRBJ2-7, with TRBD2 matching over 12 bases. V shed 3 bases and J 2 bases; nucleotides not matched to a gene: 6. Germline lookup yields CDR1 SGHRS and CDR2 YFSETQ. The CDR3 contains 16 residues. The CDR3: CASSSSSGRATYEQYF. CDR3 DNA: TGCGCCAGCAGCTCTTCTAGCGGGAGGGCTACCTACGAGCAGTACTTC.

CDR3 in DNA: TGTGCCACCACCAAGGGACACCCCCAAGGGGAGCAGTACTTC. Protein sequence: CATTKGHPQGEQYF. The chain couples TRBV15 to TRBJ2-7; D possibly corresponds to TRBD1 (6 bases). This CDR3 comprises 14 residues. From germline, CDR1 is LNHNV and CDR2 YYDKDF (reference sequence). V lost 7 bases and J 7 bases, leaving 20 bases between the germline ends. The variable domain in full, with the rest retrieved from reference TRBV15 and TRBJ2-7, is DAMVIQNPRYQVTQFGKPVTLSCSQTLNHNVMYWYQQKSSQAPKLLFHYYDKDFNNEADTPDNFQSRRPNTSFCFLDIRSPGLGDTAMYLCATTKGHPQGEQYFGPGTRLTVT.

CDR3 in DNA: TGTGCCAGCAGCCCCAGCGGGGGGGCGACCCCAGATACGCAGTATTTT. This translates into CASSPSGGATPDTQYF. This chain connects TRBV7-9 to TRBJ2-3; 10 bases line up with TRBD2. Trimming at V came to 5 bases and at J to 4 bases, leaving 9 bases not matched to a gene. Germline V gives CDR1 SEHNR, CDR2 FQNEAQ (reference sequence). The CDR3 loop spans 16 amino acids.

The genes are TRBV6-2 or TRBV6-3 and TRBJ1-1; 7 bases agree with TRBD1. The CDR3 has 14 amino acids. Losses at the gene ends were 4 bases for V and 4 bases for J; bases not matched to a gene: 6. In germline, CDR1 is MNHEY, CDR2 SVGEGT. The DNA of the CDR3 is TGTGCCAGCAGTTCCGACAGGGTCGTCACTGAAGCTTTCTTT. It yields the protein CASSSDRVVTEAFF.

CDR3 loop: CATSRESYFRGNQPQHF. The CDR3 region has the DNA TGTGCCACCAGCAGAGAAAGTTATTTCAGGGGGAACCAGCCCCAGCATTTT. V usage is TRBV15 and J usage is TRBJ1-5, with 7 nucleotides matching TRBD1. CDR1 and CDR2 (germline): LNHNV, YYDKDF (reference sequence). Trimming took 0 bases from V and 7 from J; bases not matched to a gene: 12. The CDR3 contains 17 residues.

CDR3 DNA sequence: TGTGCCAGCAGCTTAGTAGGCGGCGGTCAAGAGACCCAGTACTTC. Its translation: CASSLVGGGQETQYF. V and J are TRBV5-6 and TRBJ2-5; the D is unclear. The germline V and J ends were trimmed by 2 bases and 2 bases, with 13 bases remaining between them. CDR3 length: 15 amino acids. CDR1 and CDR2 (germline): SGHDT, YYEEEE.